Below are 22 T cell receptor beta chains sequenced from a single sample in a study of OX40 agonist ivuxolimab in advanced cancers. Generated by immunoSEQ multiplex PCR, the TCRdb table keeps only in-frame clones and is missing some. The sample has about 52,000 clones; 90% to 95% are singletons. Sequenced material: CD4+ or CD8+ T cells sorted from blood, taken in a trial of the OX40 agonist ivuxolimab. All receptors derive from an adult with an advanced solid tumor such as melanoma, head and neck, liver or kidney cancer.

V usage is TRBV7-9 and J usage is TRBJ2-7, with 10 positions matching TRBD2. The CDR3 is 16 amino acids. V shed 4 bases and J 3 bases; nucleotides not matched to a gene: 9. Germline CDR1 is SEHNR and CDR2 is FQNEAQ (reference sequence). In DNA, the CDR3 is TGTGCCAGCAGCTCCTTAAGGACTAGCGGATTCTACGAGCAGTACTTC. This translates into CASSSLRTSGFYEQYF.

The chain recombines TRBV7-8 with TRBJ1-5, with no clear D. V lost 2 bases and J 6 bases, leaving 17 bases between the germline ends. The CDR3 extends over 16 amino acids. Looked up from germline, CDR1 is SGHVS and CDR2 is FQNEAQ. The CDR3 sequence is CASSLPTVGPGQPQHF. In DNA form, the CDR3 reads TGTGCCAGCAGCTTACCCACCGTCGGCCCCGGTCAGCCCCAGCATTTT.

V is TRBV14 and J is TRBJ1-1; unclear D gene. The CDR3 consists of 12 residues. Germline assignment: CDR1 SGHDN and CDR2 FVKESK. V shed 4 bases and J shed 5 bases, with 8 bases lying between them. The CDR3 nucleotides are TGTGCCAGCAGCCTTGCCGGGACTGAAGCTTTCTTT. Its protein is CASSLAGTEAFF.

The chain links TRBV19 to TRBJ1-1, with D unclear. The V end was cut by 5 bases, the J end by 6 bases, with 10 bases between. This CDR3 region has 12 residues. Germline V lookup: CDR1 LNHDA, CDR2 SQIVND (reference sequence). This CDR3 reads CASSPREAEAFF. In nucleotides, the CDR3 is TGTGCCAGTAGTCCAAGGGAGGCTGAAGCTTTCTTT.

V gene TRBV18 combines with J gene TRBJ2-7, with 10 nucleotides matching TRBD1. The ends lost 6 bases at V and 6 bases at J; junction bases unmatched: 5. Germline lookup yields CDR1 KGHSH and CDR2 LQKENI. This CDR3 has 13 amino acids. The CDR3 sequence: CASSPGTGVEQYF. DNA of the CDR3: TGTGCCAGCTCTCCCGGGACAGGGGTCGAGCAGTACTTC.

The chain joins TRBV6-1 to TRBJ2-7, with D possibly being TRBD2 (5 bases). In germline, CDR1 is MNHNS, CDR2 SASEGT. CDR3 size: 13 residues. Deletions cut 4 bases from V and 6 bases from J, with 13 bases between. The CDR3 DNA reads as TGTGCCAGCAGTGTGCAGGCGGACTTCGAGCAGTACTTC. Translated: CASSVQADFEQYF.

As DNA, the CDR3 is TGTGCCAGCAGTTTAGGCAGGAACACTGAAGCTTTCTTT. This sequence encodes CASSLGRNTEAFF. The V call is TRBV28, the J call TRBJ1-1, with unresolved D. Germline loops: CDR1 MDHEN, CDR2 SYDVKM. The CDR3 runs to 13 residues. V dropped 2 bases and J dropped 1 base, with 5 bases sitting between them.

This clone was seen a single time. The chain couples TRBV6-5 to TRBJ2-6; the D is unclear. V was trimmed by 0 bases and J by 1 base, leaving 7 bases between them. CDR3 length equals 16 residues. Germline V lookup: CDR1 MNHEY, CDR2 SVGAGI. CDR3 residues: CASSYSGLSGANVLTF. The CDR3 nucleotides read TGTGCCAGCAGTTACTCGGGTCTGTCTGGGGCCAACGTCCTGACTTTC.

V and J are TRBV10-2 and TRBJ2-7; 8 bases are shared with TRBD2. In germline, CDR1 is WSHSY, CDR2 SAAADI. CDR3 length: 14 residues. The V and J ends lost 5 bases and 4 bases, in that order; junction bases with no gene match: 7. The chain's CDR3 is CASSTSGSVYEQYF. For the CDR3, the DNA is TGCGCCAGCAGTACCAGCGGGAGCGTTTACGAGCAGTACTTC.

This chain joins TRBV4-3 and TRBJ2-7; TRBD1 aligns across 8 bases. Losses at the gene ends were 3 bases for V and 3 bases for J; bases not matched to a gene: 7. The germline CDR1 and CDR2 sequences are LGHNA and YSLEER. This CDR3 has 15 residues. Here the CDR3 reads CASSHESGGIYEQYF. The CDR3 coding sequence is TGCGCCAGCAGCCACGAGTCAGGGGGCATCTACGAGCAGTACTTC.

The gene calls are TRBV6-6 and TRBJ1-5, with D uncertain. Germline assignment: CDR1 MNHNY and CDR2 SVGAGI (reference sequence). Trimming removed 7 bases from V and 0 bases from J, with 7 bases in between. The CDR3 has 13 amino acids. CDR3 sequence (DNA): TGTGCCAGCACCGGTTATAGCAATCAGCCCCAGCATTTT. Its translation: CASTGYSNQPQHF.

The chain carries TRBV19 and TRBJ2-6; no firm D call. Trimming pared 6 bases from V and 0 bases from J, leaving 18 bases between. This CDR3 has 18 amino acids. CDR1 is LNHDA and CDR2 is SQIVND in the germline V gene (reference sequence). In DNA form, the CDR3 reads TGTGCCAGTAGGACGACGTTGGCCCTACTCTCTGGGGCCAACGTCCTGACTTTC. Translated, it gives CASRTTLALLSGANVLTF.

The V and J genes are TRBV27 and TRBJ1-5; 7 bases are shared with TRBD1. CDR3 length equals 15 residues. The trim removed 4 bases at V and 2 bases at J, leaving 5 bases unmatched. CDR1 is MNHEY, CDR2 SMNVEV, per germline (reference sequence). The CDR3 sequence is CASSSRQGGNQPQHF. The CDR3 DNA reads TGTGCCAGCAGTTCACGACAGGGTGGCAATCAGCCCCAGCATTTT.

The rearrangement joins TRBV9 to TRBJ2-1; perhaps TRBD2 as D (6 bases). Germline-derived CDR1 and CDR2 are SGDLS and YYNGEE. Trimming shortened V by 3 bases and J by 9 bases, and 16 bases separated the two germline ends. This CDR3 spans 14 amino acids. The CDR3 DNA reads TGTGCCAGCAGCGCGCCGACACTAGCCGGTGAGCAGTTCTTC. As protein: CASSAPTLAGEQFF.

The CDR3 here is CSVDPGETQYF. The DNA of the CDR3 is TGCAGCGTTGATCCCGGGGAGACCCAGTACTTC. V gene TRBV29-1 combines with J gene TRBJ2-5; D unresolved. Trimming removed 3 bases from V and 5 bases from J, with 7 bases in between. CDR1 and CDR2 from the germline V gene are SQVTM and ANQGSEA. The CDR3 spans 11 residues.

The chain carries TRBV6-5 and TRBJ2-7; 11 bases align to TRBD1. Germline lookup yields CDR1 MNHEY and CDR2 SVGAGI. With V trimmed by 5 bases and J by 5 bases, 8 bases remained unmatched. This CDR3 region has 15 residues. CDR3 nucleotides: TGTGCCAGCAGTCGTCGGGACAGGGGGTTGGACGAGCAGTACTTC. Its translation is CASSRRDRGLDEQYF.

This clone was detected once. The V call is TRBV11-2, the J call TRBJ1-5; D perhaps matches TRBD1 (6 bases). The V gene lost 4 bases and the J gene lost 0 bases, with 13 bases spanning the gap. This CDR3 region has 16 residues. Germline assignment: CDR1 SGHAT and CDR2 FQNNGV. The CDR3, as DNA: TGTGCCAGCAGCTCGAAGCCGGACAGTAGCAATCAGCCCCAGCATTTT. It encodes CASSSKPDSSNQPQHF.

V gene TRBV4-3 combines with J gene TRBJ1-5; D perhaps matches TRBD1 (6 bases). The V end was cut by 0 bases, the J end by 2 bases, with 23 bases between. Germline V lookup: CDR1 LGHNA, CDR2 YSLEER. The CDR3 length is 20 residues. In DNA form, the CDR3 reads TGCGCCAGCAGCCAAGATCTATGGTCGGGCAGGGGAGAGGGCAATCAGCCCCAGCATTTT. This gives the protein CASSQDLWSGRGEGNQPQHF.

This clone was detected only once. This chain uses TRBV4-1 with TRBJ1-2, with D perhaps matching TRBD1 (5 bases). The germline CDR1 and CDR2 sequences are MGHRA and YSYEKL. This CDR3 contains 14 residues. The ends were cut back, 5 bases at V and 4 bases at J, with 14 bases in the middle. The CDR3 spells CASSALEGTYGYTF. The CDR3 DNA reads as TGCGCCAGCAGCGCCCTGGAGGGGACCTATGGCTACACCTTC.

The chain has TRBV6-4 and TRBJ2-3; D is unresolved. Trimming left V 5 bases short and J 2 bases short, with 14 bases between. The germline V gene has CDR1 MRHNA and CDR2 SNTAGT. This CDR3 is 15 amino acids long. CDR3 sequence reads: CASSPLEDSTDTQYF. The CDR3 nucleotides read TGTGCCAGCAGTCCCCTAGAAGATTCCACAGATACGCAGTATTTT.

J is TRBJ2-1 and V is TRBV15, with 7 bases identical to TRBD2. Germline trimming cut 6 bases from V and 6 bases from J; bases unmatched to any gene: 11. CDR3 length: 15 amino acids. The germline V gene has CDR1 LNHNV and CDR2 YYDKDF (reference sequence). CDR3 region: CATSPLASTGNEQFF. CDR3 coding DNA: TGTGCCACCAGTCCACTAGCGTCTACGGGCAATGAGCAGTTCTTC.

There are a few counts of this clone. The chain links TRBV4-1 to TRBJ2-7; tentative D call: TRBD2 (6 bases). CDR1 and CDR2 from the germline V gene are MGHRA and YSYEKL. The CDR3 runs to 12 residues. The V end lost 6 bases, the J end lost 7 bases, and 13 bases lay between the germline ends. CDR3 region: CASRGLLEEQYF. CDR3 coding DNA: TGCGCCAGCAGAGGACTACTGGAAGAGCAGTACTTC.